This is a list of T cell receptor beta chains from one sample in a study of CD4 T cells in relation to SARS-CoV-2 and coronaviruses. Their recognized antigens are unknown. Libraries were prepared by immunoSEQ multiplex PCR; TCRdb keeps only in-frame clonotypes and omits some of them. In the table there are about 31,000 clones, roughly 76% of which are singletons. The material sequenced was memory CD4+ T cells from PBMCs, cultured in vitro. All receptors come from an adult with COVID-19. The CDR3 runs from the conserved cysteine through the conserved F or W. Fields, in order: J gene, clone size, V gene, D gene, CDR3 protein, CDR3 DNA. D genes are given only for firm matches. Where a row states a size, it is once, few, many or the class of an expanded clone; other rows omit it.

TRBJ2-5,NA,TRBV30,NA,CAWSVLGGVQETQYF,TGTGCCTGGAGTGTATTGGGCGGGGTCCAAGAGACCCAGTACTTC
TRBJ1-3,NA,TRBV4-1,NA,CASSQGPGNSGNTIYF,TGCGCCAGCAGCCAAGGCCCTGGGAACTCTGGAAACACCATATATTTT
TRBJ2-4,NA,TRBV30,NA,CAWSVRASKNIQYF,TGTGCCTGGAGTGTTAGAGCTTCCAAAAACATTCAGTACTTC
TRBJ1-1,few,TRBV7-3,NA,CASSLTRAMNTEAFF,TGTGCCAGCAGCTTAACCAGGGCCATGAACACTGAAGCTTTCTTT
TRBJ2-7,NA,TRBV9,NA,CASSAIGTSYEQYF,TGTGCCAGCAGCGCTATTGGCACTTCCTACGAGCAGTACTTC
TRBJ2-7,NA,TRBV27,NA,CASSPVRGTYEQYF,TGTGCCAGCAGCCCTGTGAGGGGAACCTACGAGCAGTACTTC
TRBJ2-3,NA,TRBV6-2/TRBV6-3,TRBD2,CASSYLLARNSDTQYF,TGTGCCAGCAGTTACCTACTAGCGCGGAATTCGGATACGCAGTATTTT
TRBJ2-3,NA,TRBV2,TRBD2,CASRIRKGTSGTTTDTQYF,TGTGCCAGCAGAATAAGAAAAGGGACTAGCGGGACAACCACAGATACGCAGTATTTT
TRBJ1-1,NA,TRBV12-2,NA,CASRSTHREEAFF,TGTGCAAGTCGCTCTACTCACCGGGAAGAAGCTTTCTTT
TRBJ2-3,once,TRBV20-1,NA,CSDGPRAQYF,TGCAGTGACGGGCCTCGCGCGCAGTATTTT
TRBJ2-1,NA,TRBV3-1/TRBV3-2,NA,CASSQDYNEQFF,TGTGCCAGCAGCCAAGACTACAATGAGCAGTTCTTC
TRBJ2-3,few,TRBV24-1,NA,CATSDLGTDTDTQYF,TGTGCCACCAGTGATTTAGGGACCGACACAGATACGCAGTATTTT
TRBJ2-1,NA,TRBV7-3,TRBD1,CASSAGQGLEQFF,TGTGCCAGCAGCGCGGGACAGGGCTTAGAGCAGTTCTTC
TRBJ1-2,NA,TRBV6-4,TRBD1,CASRPPGGTGGYGYTF,TGTGCCAGCAGGCCTCCCGGCGGGACAGGGGGCTATGGCTACACCTTC
TRBJ2-3,NA,TRBV3-1/TRBV3-2,NA,CASSQDSMRDTQYF,TGTGCCAGCAGCCAAGATTCGATGAGAGATACGCAGTATTTT
TRBJ2-3,NA,TRBV29-1,TRBD2,CSVEEDGRDTQYF,TGCAGCGTTGAAGAGGACGGGAGGGATACGCAGTATTTT
TRBJ1-6,few,TRBV27,NA,CASRGISSYNSPLHF,TGTGCCAGCAGGGGTATTAGCTCCTATAATTCACCCCTCCACTTT
TRBJ1-6,NA,TRBV28,NA,CASRKGVSYNSPLHF,TGTGCCAGCCGGAAAGGGGTCTCCTATAATTCACCCCTCCACTTT
TRBJ1-1,NA,TRBV4-1,TRBD1,CASSQTFRDRGRRTEAFF,TGCGCCAGCAGCCAAACATTCCGGGACAGGGGGCGACGGACTGAAGCTTTCTTT
TRBJ2-1,NA,TRBV4-3,NA,CASSNGRGTYNEQFF,TGCGCCAGCAGCAACGGTAGGGGAACCTACAATGAGCAGTTCTTC
TRBJ1-5,NA,TRBV6-1,NA,CASSDLSRNNQPQHF,TGTGCCAGCAGTGACCTTAGCCGGAATAATCAGCCCCAGCATTTT
TRBJ2-5,NA,TRBV3-1/TRBV3-2,NA,CASSQTPLLGETQYF,TGTGCCAGCAGCCAAACCCCCTTATTGGGGGAGACCCAGTACTTC
TRBJ2-1,NA,TRBV2,NA,CASSDLEPRYNEQFF,TGTGCCAGCAGTGATTTGGAACCCCGCTACAATGAGCAGTTCTTC
TRBJ2-7,NA,TRBV3-1/TRBV3-2,NA,CASSHRGHEQYF,TGTGCCAGCAGCCACAGGGGCCACGAGCAGTACTTC
TRBJ2-5,NA,TRBV24-1,NA,CATSDFKETQYF,TGTGCCACCAGTGATTTTAAAGAGACCCAGTACTTC
TRBJ1-2,few,TRBV25-1,NA,CASSAAGPLDYGYTF,TGTGCCAGCAGTGCCGCTGGACCCCTCGACTATGGCTACACCTTC
TRBJ2-7,NA,TRBV27,NA,CASSPTVTSYEQYF,TGTGCCAGCAGTCCAACAGTGACCTCCTACGAGCAGTACTTC
TRBJ2-5,NA,TRBV6-5,TRBD2,CASSPRTGGGKTQYF,TGTGCCAGCAGTCCACGCACCGGGGGGGGAAAAACCCAGTACTTC
TRBJ2-4,NA,TRBV10-3,NA,CAISESNVGDIQYF,TGTGCCATCAGTGAGTCTAATGTAGGCGACATTCAGTACTTC
TRBJ2-5,NA,TRBV20-1,TRBD2,CSASSGLAGDEETQYF,TGCAGTGCTAGTTCGGGGTTAGCGGGAGACGAAGAGACCCAGTACTTC